The clone carrying this T cell receptor beta chain has at least ten counts. The entry originates in a study of neurological immune-mediated disorders. TCRdb re-called the 5' RACE reads through MiXCR, storing one row per CDR3 protein. The profile shows roughly 70,000 distinct CDR3 sequences, less than 5.5% of them singletons. CDR3 length: 13 residues. Germline-derived CDR1 and CDR2 are SGHRS and YFSETQ. Trimming pared 4 bases from V and 6 bases from J, leaving 13 bases between. The V and J genes are TRBV5-1 and TRBJ1-1, with D perhaps TRBD1 (5 bases). The sequenced sample consisted of PBMCs. The receptor was isolated from a woman in her twenties or thirties with multiple sclerosis. CDR3 DNA: TGCGCCAGCAGCAGCATCGGGGGACCTGAAGCTTTCTTT. Amino acid sequence: CASSSIGGPEAFF.